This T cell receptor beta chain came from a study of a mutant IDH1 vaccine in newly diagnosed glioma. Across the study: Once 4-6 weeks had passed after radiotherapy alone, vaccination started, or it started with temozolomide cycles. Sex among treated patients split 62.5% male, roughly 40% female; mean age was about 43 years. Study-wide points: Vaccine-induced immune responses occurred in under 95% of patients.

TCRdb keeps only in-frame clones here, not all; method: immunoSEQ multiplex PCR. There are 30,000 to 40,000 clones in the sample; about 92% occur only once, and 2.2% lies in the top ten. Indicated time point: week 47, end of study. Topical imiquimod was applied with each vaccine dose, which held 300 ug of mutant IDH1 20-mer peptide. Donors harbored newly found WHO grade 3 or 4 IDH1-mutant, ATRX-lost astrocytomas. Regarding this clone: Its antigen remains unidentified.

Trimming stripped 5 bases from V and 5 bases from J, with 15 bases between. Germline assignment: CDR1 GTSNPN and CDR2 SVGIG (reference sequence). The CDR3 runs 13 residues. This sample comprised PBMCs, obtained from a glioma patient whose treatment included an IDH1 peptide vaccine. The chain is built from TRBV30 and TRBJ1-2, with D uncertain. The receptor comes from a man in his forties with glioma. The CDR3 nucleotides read TGTGCCTGGGGTGGAGGGATAGGATATGGCTACACCTTC. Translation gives CAWGGGIGYGYTF.